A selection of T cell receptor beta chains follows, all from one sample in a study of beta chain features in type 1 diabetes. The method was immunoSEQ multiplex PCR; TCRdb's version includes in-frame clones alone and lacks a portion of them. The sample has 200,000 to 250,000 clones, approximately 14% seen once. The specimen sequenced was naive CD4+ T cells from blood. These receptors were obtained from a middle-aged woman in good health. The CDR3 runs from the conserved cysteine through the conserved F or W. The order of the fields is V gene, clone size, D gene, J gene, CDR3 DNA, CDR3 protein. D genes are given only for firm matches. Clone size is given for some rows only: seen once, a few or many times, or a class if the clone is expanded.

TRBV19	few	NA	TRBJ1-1	TGTGCCAGTAGTGGAGATGACAGGCTGAATGAAGCTTTCTTT	CASSGDDRLNEAFF
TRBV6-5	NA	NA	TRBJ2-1	TGTGCCAGCAGTTACCGGGGGGCGGGGAACAATGAGCAGTTCTTC	CASSYRGAGNNEQFF
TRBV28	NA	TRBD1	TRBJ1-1	TGTGCCAGCAGACCACGGGGGACAGCAGAAGCTTTCTTT	CASRPRGTAEAFF
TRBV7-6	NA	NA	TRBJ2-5	TGTGCCAGCAGCTTCCGACTGTCCCGGGAGACCCAGTACTTC	CASSFRLSRETQYF
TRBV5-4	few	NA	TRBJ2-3	TGTGCCAGCAGCGTGTCAGGGTTGGATACGCAGTATTTT	CASSVSGLDTQYF
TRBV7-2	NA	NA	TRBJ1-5	TGTGCCAGCAGCTTGGGGGGATCCGGCAATCAGCCCCAGCATTTT	CASSLGGSGNQPQHF
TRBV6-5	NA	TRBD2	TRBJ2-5	TGTGCCAGCAGTTTTGGACTAGCCCGGGGGGAGACCCAGTACTTC	CASSFGLARGETQYF
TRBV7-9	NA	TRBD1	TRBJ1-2	TGTGCCAGCAGCTTAGGTCCCCTCGGACAGGGCTATGGCTACACCTTC	CASSLGPLGQGYGYTF
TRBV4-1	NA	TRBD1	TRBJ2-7	TGCGCCAGCAGCCGCGGCGGACAGGGGGCCTACGAGCAGTACTTC	CASSRGGQGAYEQYF
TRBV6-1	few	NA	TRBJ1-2	TGTGCCAGCAGTGAAGCGCTTCGGGGGTATGGCTACACCTTC	CASSEALRGYGYTF
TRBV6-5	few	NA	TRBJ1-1	TGTGCCAGCAGTAAACAGTTCCAGAACACTGAAGCTTTCTTT	CASSKQFQNTEAFF
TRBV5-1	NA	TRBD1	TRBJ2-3	TGCGCCAGCAGCTCTGACAGGGGCACAGATACGCAGTATTTT	CASSSDRGTDTQYF
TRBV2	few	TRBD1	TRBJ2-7	TGTGCCAGCAGTCCCCGACAGGGGCAGTACTTC	CASSPRQGQYF
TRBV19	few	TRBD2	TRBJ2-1	TGTGCCAGTAGTGCCCCGGGACTAGCGAGGGCTGAGCAGTTCTTC	CASSAPGLARAEQFF
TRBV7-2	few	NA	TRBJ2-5	TGTGCCAGCAGCTCCCGGATGGGGAACGAGGGAGAGACCCAGTACTTC	CASSSRMGNEGETQYF
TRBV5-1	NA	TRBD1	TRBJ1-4	TGCGCCAGCAGCCCAGGACAGGGGTATGAAAAACTGTTTTTT	CASSPGQGYEKLFF
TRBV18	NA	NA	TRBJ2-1	TGTGCCAGCTCACCCGCAGGGGGGTACAATGAGCAGTTCTTC	CASSPAGGYNEQFF
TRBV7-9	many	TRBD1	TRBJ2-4	TGTGCCAGCAGCTCGACGACAGGGAAGGGCAAAAACATTCAGTACTTC	CASSSTTGKGKNIQYF
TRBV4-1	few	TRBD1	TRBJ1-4	TGCGCCAGCAGCCAAGTCCGGACAGGGACCTTTGCAACTAATGAAAAACTGTTTTTT	CASSQVRTGTFATNEKLFF
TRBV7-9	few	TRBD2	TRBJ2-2	TGTGCCAGCAGCTTGAGGGGTAGCGGGGCGAACACCGGGGAGCTGTTTTTT	CASSLRGSGANTGELFF
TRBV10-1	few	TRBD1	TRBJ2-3	TGCGCCAGCAGTGAGTCAGGGACAGGGAGCGATACGCAGTATTTT	CASSESGTGSDTQYF
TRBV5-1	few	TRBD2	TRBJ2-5	TGCGCCAGCAGCGTCAGCGGGGTACGGGGAGAGACCCAGTACTTC	CASSVSGVRGETQYF
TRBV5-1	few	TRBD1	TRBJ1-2	TGCGCCAGCACCCGAGGACAGGGGCAAGAGATAGACTATGGCTACACCTTC	CASTRGQGQEIDYGYTF
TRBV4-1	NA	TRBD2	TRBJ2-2	TGCGCCAGCAGCCAGCCACTAGCGGGGAACACCGGGGAGCTGTTTTTT	CASSQPLAGNTGELFF
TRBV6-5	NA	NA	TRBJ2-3	TGTGCCAGCAGTCTTTCAGGGGCGGGCACAGATACGCAGTATTTT	CASSLSGAGTDTQYF
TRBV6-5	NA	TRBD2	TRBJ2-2	TGTGCCAGCAGTCCTCTAGCGGGGGACACCGGGGAGCTGTTTTTT	CASSPLAGDTGELFF
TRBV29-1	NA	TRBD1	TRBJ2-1	TGCAGCGTCACTACAGGGGGTGGTCAGTTCTTC	CSVTTGGGQFF